The rows below give T cell receptor beta chains drawn from one sample of a study of blood T cells in healthy people across ages. TCRdb recomputed calls from the 5' RACE reads with MiXCR, one row per CDR3 protein. Of about 1.6 million distinct CDR3 sequences in the sample, about 31% are singletons; the top ten hold around 10%. The sequencing input was blood. The receptors here all came from a woman between 25 and 40 years old in good health. The CDR3 runs from the conserved cysteine through the conserved F or W. Each record gives: D gene, V gene, clone size, J gene, CDR3 DNA, CDR3 protein. A D gene is named only where the DNA matches it firmly. Expanded clones are given a class, and other clones once, few, many or no size at all.

d_gene: TRBD1; v_gene: TRBV10-3; abundance: few; j_gene: TRBJ2-5; CDR3nt: TGTGCCATCTCCGGGACAGGGGAAGAGGAGACCCAGTACTTC; CDR3aa: CAISGTGEEETQYF
d_gene: TRBD1; v_gene: TRBV9; abundance: -; j_gene: TRBJ1-2; CDR3nt: TGTGCCAGCGGCGCAGTCGGCAGGGGGACAGGGGGCGGCGGCTACACCTTC; CDR3aa: CASGAVGRGTGGGGYTF
d_gene: TRBD2; v_gene: TRBV4-1; abundance: -; j_gene: TRBJ2-2; CDR3nt: TGCGCCAGCAGCCAAGCGGGACTAGTCGGGGCCGGGGAGCTGTTTTTT; CDR3aa: CASSQAGLVGAGELFF
d_gene: TRBD1; v_gene: TRBV7-9; abundance: many; j_gene: TRBJ2-7; CDR3nt: TGTGCCAGCAGCCTGGGACAGGGGAATCGCGAGCAGTACTTC; CDR3aa: CASSLGQGNREQYF
d_gene: -; v_gene: TRBV10-1; abundance: -; j_gene: TRBJ2-5; CDR3nt: TGCGCCAGCAGCCGGGAGCTGCAAGAGACCCAGTACTTC; CDR3aa: CASSRELQETQYF
d_gene: TRBD1; v_gene: TRBV9; abundance: many; j_gene: TRBJ2-7; CDR3nt: TGTGCCAGCAGCGTAGCAGGGGGCATCGACGAGCAGTACTTC; CDR3aa: CASSVAGGIDEQYF
d_gene: -; v_gene: TRBV4-1; abundance: few; j_gene: TRBJ2-7; CDR3nt: TGCGCCAGCAGCCCGTACACCCTTAGGGAGCAGTACTTC; CDR3aa: CASSPYTLREQYF
d_gene: TRBD1; v_gene: TRBV25-1; abundance: few; j_gene: TRBJ1-6; CDR3nt: TGTGCCAGCAGTCTAAACAGGGGTCAGAATTCACCCCTCCACTTT; CDR3aa: CASSLNRGQNSPLHF
d_gene: -; v_gene: TRBV4-2; abundance: few; j_gene: TRBJ2-1; CDR3nt: TGTGCCAGCAGCCAATACCACGGTAATTCCTACAATGAGCAGTTCTTC; CDR3aa: CASSQYHGNSYNEQFF
d_gene: -; v_gene: TRBV20-1; abundance: few; j_gene: TRBJ2-1; CDR3nt: TGCAGTGCTAGAGACCAACTAGCTGGCCCCTACAATGAGCAGTTCTTC; CDR3aa: CSARDQLAGPYNEQFF
d_gene: TRBD2; v_gene: TRBV20-1; abundance: few; j_gene: TRBJ2-3; CDR3nt: TGCAGTGCTAGGGGTGGACTAGACATTATAGATACGCAGTATTTT; CDR3aa: CSARGGLDIIDTQYF
d_gene: -; v_gene: TRBV4-1; abundance: many; j_gene: TRBJ2-7; CDR3nt: TGCGCCAGCAGCCGGACGGCAGGGCAGGACGAGCAGTACTTC; CDR3aa: CASSRTAGQDEQYF
d_gene: TRBD2; v_gene: TRBV18; abundance: -; j_gene: TRBJ2-5; CDR3nt: TGTGCCAGCTCACCAAGTGAAGGACCGGGGGGAGTGGAGACCCAGTACTTC; CDR3aa: CASSPSEGPGGVETQYF
d_gene: TRBD2; v_gene: TRBV11-3; abundance: -; j_gene: TRBJ2-1; CDR3nt: TGTGCCAGCAGCTACGGGACTAGCACTATCAATGAGCAGTTCTTC; CDR3aa: CASSYGTSTINEQFF
d_gene: -; v_gene: TRBV12-3/TRBV12-4; abundance: many; j_gene: TRBJ2-7; CDR3nt: TGTGCCAGCAGTTTACTGTTGCAGGGGTACGAGCAGTACTTC; CDR3aa: CASSLLLQGYEQYF
d_gene: TRBD1; v_gene: TRBV12-3/TRBV12-4; abundance: few; j_gene: TRBJ1-1; CDR3nt: TGTGCCAGCAGTAAACAGGGGGCTGGAACTGAAGCTTTCTTT; CDR3aa: CASSKQGAGTEAFF
d_gene: TRBD1; v_gene: TRBV30; abundance: -; j_gene: TRBJ2-6; CDR3nt: TGTGCCTGGAGCAGGGACAGGGTATCCTCTGGGGCCAACGTCCTGACTTTC; CDR3aa: CAWSRDRVSSGANVLTF
d_gene: TRBD2; v_gene: TRBV4-1; abundance: few; j_gene: TRBJ2-7; CDR3nt: TGCGCCAGCAGCCACCCGGGGGGAGATTGGACCTACGAGCAGTACTTC; CDR3aa: CASSHPGGDWTYEQYF
d_gene: TRBD1; v_gene: TRBV7-2; abundance: many; j_gene: TRBJ2-7; CDR3nt: TGTGCCAGCAGCTTAGTTTACAGGGGGAACGAGCAGTACTTC; CDR3aa: CASSLVYRGNEQYF
d_gene: TRBD2; v_gene: TRBV3-1; abundance: few; j_gene: TRBJ2-1; CDR3nt: TGTGCCAGCAGCCAAGAGCTAGCGGGGGGGCCCAATGAGCAGTTCTTC; CDR3aa: CASSQELAGGPNEQFF
d_gene: TRBD2; v_gene: TRBV20-1; abundance: -; j_gene: TRBJ2-7; CDR3nt: TGCAGTGCTAGACTAGCGGGGGGGCCCTACGAGCAGTACTTC; CDR3aa: CSARLAGGPYEQYF
d_gene: -; v_gene: TRBV15; abundance: many; j_gene: TRBJ2-4; CDR3nt: TGTGCCACCAGCAGAGATACGCAAAACATTCAGTACTTC; CDR3aa: CATSRDTQNIQYF
d_gene: -; v_gene: TRBV29-1; abundance: few; j_gene: TRBJ1-1; CDR3nt: TGCAGCGTCCATAAGGGTAGGACGACTGAAGCTTTCTTT; CDR3aa: CSVHKGRTTEAFF
d_gene: -; v_gene: TRBV9; abundance: -; j_gene: TRBJ2-7; CDR3nt: TGTGCCAGCAGCGTAAGTGAGGGGTCGTGGTACGAGCAGTACTTC; CDR3aa: CASSVSEGSWYEQYF
d_gene: TRBD1; v_gene: TRBV27; abundance: few; j_gene: TRBJ1-2; CDR3nt: TGTGCCAGCAGTTTACAAACCGGACAGGGGGCGATGGGCTACACCTTC; CDR3aa: CASSLQTGQGAMGYTF
d_gene: TRBD2; v_gene: TRBV20-1; abundance: -; j_gene: TRBJ2-1; CDR3nt: TGCAGTGCTAGAACTAGCGGGGCCTACTCCTACAATGAGCAGTTCTTC; CDR3aa: CSARTSGAYSYNEQFF
d_gene: TRBD2; v_gene: TRBV20-1; abundance: -; j_gene: TRBJ2-5; CDR3nt: TGCAGTGCTAGAGATCCAAGCGGGGGGGTTTGGGAGACCCAGTACTTC; CDR3aa: CSARDPSGGVWETQYF
d_gene: -; v_gene: TRBV6-1; abundance: few; j_gene: TRBJ2-5; CDR3nt: TGTGCCAGCACTTTCGGGTTATACGAGACCCAGTACTTC; CDR3aa: CASTFGLYETQYF
d_gene: TRBD1; v_gene: TRBV27; abundance: -; j_gene: TRBJ2-1; CDR3nt: TGTGCCTGCAGTTTATACAGGGGTCACAATGAGCAGTTCTTC; CDR3aa: CACSLYRGHNEQFF
d_gene: -; v_gene: TRBV12-3/TRBV12-4; abundance: -; j_gene: TRBJ1-1; CDR3nt: TGTGCCAGCAGTGAGTACTGGGGAGGAGAAGCTTTCTTT; CDR3aa: CASSEYWGGEAFF